This is a list of T cell receptor beta chains from one sample in a study of T cell responses to AZD1222 COVID-19 vaccine. Assay used: immunoSEQ multiplex PCR; TCRdb lists only in-frame clones, some missing. The sample has over 130,000 clones; roughly 91% are singletons. The sample in question was peripheral blood, obtained 28 days after the second AZD1222 dose. Receptors originate from an adult who received the AZD1222 COVID-19 vaccine. CDR3s include the opening cysteine and the closing phenylalanine or tryptophan. A D gene is named only where the DNA matches it firmly. Clone size is stated in some rows and not others, as once, few, many or a class when expanded.

cdr3_aa: CASKSRDSLWTEAFF; cdr3_nt: TGTGCCAGCAAAAGCCGGGACAGTCTATGGACTGAAGCTTTCTTT; clone_size: once; v_call: TRBV6-4; j_call: TRBJ1-1; d_call: TRBD1
cdr3_aa: CASSRWGEGTEAFF; cdr3_nt: TGTGCCAGTAGTAGGTGGGGGGAAGGAACTGAAGCTTTCTTT; clone_size: -; v_call: TRBV19; j_call: TRBJ1-1; d_call: -
cdr3_aa: CASRGGPSYNEQFF; cdr3_nt: TGTGCCAGCAGAGGGGGCCCGTCCTACAATGAGCAGTTCTTC; clone_size: -; v_call: TRBV28; j_call: TRBJ2-1; d_call: TRBD1
cdr3_aa: CASSPGTGGAEQYF; cdr3_nt: TGTGCCAGCAGCCCTGGGACAGGGGGTGCCGAGCAGTACTTC; clone_size: -; v_call: TRBV3-1/TRBV3-2; j_call: TRBJ2-7; d_call: TRBD1
cdr3_aa: CASSAQGQAYEQYF; cdr3_nt: TGTGCCAGCAGTGCCCAAGGACAGGCCTACGAGCAGTACTTC; clone_size: few; v_call: TRBV27; j_call: TRBJ2-7; d_call: TRBD1
cdr3_aa: CASSLLVGNYGYTF; cdr3_nt: TGTGCCAGCAGTTTGTTGGTGGGGAACTATGGCTACACCTTC; clone_size: -; v_call: TRBV28; j_call: TRBJ1-2; d_call: -
cdr3_aa: CAISEFQNSYEQYF; cdr3_nt: TGTGCCATCAGTGAGTTTCAGAATTCCTACGAGCAGTACTTC; clone_size: -; v_call: TRBV10-3; j_call: TRBJ2-7; d_call: -
cdr3_aa: CASSLEGRSEAFF; cdr3_nt: TGTGCCAGCAGCCTAGAAGGACGGTCTGAAGCTTTCTTT; clone_size: -; v_call: TRBV3-1/TRBV3-2; j_call: TRBJ1-1; d_call: -
cdr3_aa: CAWSVWGQSDTGELFF; cdr3_nt: TGTGCCTGGAGTGTATGGGGACAGTCGGACACCGGGGAGCTGTTTTTT; clone_size: -; v_call: TRBV30; j_call: TRBJ2-2; d_call: TRBD1
cdr3_aa: CASSLTGSGEQYF; cdr3_nt: TGTGCCAGCAGTCTGACCGGATCGGGCGAGCAGTACTTC; clone_size: -; v_call: TRBV27; j_call: TRBJ2-7; d_call: -
cdr3_aa: CASSVNSGNEQFF; cdr3_nt: TGTGCCAGCAGTGTGAATAGCGGGAATGAGCAGTTCTTC; clone_size: -; v_call: TRBV2; j_call: TRBJ2-1; d_call: TRBD2
cdr3_aa: CASSLSLARGQADNEQFF; cdr3_nt: TGTGCCAGCAGCTTATCGCTAGCCAGGGGACAAGCGGACAATGAGCAGTTCTTC; clone_size: -; v_call: TRBV7-2; j_call: TRBJ2-1; d_call: -
cdr3_aa: CASSSTGDYGYTF; cdr3_nt: TGTGCCAGCAGCTCGACAGGGGACTATGGCTACACCTTC; clone_size: -; v_call: TRBV11-2; j_call: TRBJ1-2; d_call: TRBD1
cdr3_aa: CATREGDYEQYF; cdr3_nt: TGTGCCACCCGGGAGGGGGACTACGAGCAGTACTTC; clone_size: -; v_call: TRBV6-5; j_call: TRBJ2-7; d_call: TRBD2
cdr3_aa: CASSAGRLTEAFF; cdr3_nt: TGTGCCAGCAGTGCGGGAAGGTTAACTGAAGCTTTCTTT; clone_size: -; v_call: TRBV27; j_call: TRBJ1-1; d_call: -
cdr3_aa: CASSQDPAGTYEQYF; cdr3_nt: TGTGCCAGCAGCCAAGATCCGGCAGGAACCTACGAGCAGTACTTC; clone_size: -; v_call: TRBV3-1/TRBV3-2; j_call: TRBJ2-7; d_call: -
cdr3_aa: CASSSAGGYDEQFF; cdr3_nt: TGTGCCAGCAGCTCAGCGGGAGGGTACGATGAGCAGTTCTTC; clone_size: -; v_call: TRBV7-8; j_call: TRBJ2-1; d_call: TRBD2
cdr3_aa: CASSWTEARGEQYF; cdr3_nt: TGTGCCAGCAGTTGGACAGAAGCCCGAGGGGAGCAGTACTTC; clone_size: -; v_call: TRBV27; j_call: TRBJ2-7; d_call: -
cdr3_aa: CASSSRGREDANEQFF; cdr3_nt: TGTGCCAGCAGCTCCCGGGGGCGGGAGGACGCGAATGAGCAGTTCTTC; clone_size: -; v_call: TRBV9; j_call: TRBJ2-1; d_call: TRBD2
cdr3_aa: CASSLGVGGENQPQHF; cdr3_nt: TGTGCCAGCAGTTTAGGGGTGGGCGGCGAAAATCAGCCCCAGCATTTT; clone_size: once; v_call: TRBV28; j_call: TRBJ1-5; d_call: -
cdr3_aa: CAAGPYPPTNEKLFF; cdr3_nt: TGTGCCGCGGGACCTTATCCGCCAACTAATGAAAAACTGTTTTTT; clone_size: few; v_call: TRBV10-3; j_call: TRBJ1-4; d_call: -
cdr3_aa: CASRGGTGGADTQYF; cdr3_nt: TGTGCCAGCAGAGGGGGGACAGGGGGCGCAGATACGCAGTATTTT; clone_size: few; v_call: TRBV14; j_call: TRBJ2-3; d_call: TRBD1
cdr3_aa: CASSLGAPLPYTEAFF; cdr3_nt: TGTGCCAGCAGTTTGGGAGCACCGCTACCATACACTGAAGCTTTCTTT; clone_size: -; v_call: TRBV2; j_call: TRBJ1-1; d_call: -
cdr3_aa: CASSPPGLAGGSYEQYF; cdr3_nt: TGTGCCAGCTCCCCCCCGGGACTAGCGGGAGGCTCCTACGAGCAGTACTTC; clone_size: -; v_call: TRBV18; j_call: TRBJ2-7; d_call: TRBD2
cdr3_aa: CASGRDQDYNTEAFF; cdr3_nt: TGTGCCAGCGGGCGGGATCAGGACTATAACACTGAAGCTTTCTTT; clone_size: -; v_call: TRBV13; j_call: TRBJ1-1; d_call: -
cdr3_aa: CASSVGTGAGNQPQHF; cdr3_nt: TGTGCCAGCAGCGTGGGGACAGGGGCGGGCAATCAGCCCCAGCATTTT; clone_size: -; v_call: TRBV9; j_call: TRBJ1-5; d_call: TRBD1
cdr3_aa: CASSLDPGSSEQYF; cdr3_nt: TGTGCCAGCAGCCTCGACCCCGGGTCATCCGAGCAGTACTTC; clone_size: -; v_call: TRBV7-3; j_call: TRBJ2-7; d_call: -
cdr3_aa: CASSLGVQAFYTF; cdr3_nt: TGTGCCAGCAGCTTAGGAGTACAGGCCTTCTACACCTTC; clone_size: -; v_call: TRBV7-2; j_call: TRBJ1-2; d_call: -
cdr3_aa: CASSIRVYSYEQYF; cdr3_nt: TGTGCCAGTAGTATTCGTGTCTATAGCTACGAGCAGTACTTC; clone_size: -; v_call: TRBV19; j_call: TRBJ2-7; d_call: -
cdr3_aa: CASSVGQGTDYGYTF; cdr3_nt: TGTGCCAGCAGCGTAGGGCAGGGTACTGACTATGGCTACACCTTC; clone_size: -; v_call: TRBV9; j_call: TRBJ1-2; d_call: -
cdr3_aa: CSTRTGNSGNTIYF; cdr3_nt: TGCAGCACCCGGACAGGGAACTCTGGAAACACCATATATTTT; clone_size: -; v_call: TRBV29-1; j_call: TRBJ1-3; d_call: TRBD1
cdr3_aa: CASSPSRGQGVEAFF; cdr3_nt: TGTGCCAGTAGTCCATCTCGGGGACAGGGGGTTGAAGCTTTCTTT; clone_size: -; v_call: TRBV19; j_call: TRBJ1-1; d_call: TRBD1
cdr3_aa: CASSSDRTHYGYTF; cdr3_nt: TGTGCCAGCAGCTCCGACCGTACACACTATGGCTACACCTTC; clone_size: -; v_call: TRBV5-8; j_call: TRBJ1-2; d_call: -
cdr3_aa: CASSDAGSEAFF; cdr3_nt: TGTGCCAGCAGTGACGCAGGGTCTGAAGCTTTCTTT; clone_size: once; v_call: TRBV6-4; j_call: TRBJ1-1; d_call: -
cdr3_aa: CASRYSNDNQPQHF; cdr3_nt: TGTGCCAGCAGATACAGCAACGACAATCAGCCCCAGCATTTT; clone_size: -; v_call: TRBV6-5; j_call: TRBJ1-5; d_call: -
cdr3_aa: CASRSTPYEAFF; cdr3_nt: TGTGCCAGCAGGTCAACGCCGTACGAGGCTTTCTTT; clone_size: few; v_call: TRBV5-5; j_call: TRBJ1-1; d_call: -
cdr3_aa: CATSDGDRGNGYTF; cdr3_nt: TGTGCCACCAGTGATGGGGACAGGGGGAACGGCTACACCTTC; clone_size: -; v_call: TRBV24-1; j_call: TRBJ1-2; d_call: TRBD1
cdr3_aa: CASRSSAGTRSTDTQYF; cdr3_nt: TGTGCCAGCAGATCCTCAGCGGGAACTCGCAGCACAGATACGCAGTATTTT; clone_size: -; v_call: TRBV5-4; j_call: TRBJ2-3; d_call: TRBD2
cdr3_aa: CASSQEDRQAPYGYTF; cdr3_nt: TGTGCCAGCAGCCAAGAGGACAGACAAGCTCCGTATGGCTACACCTTC; clone_size: -; v_call: TRBV4-2; j_call: TRBJ1-2; d_call: -
cdr3_aa: CASSLFRVAGPSFAGNTIYF; cdr3_nt: TGTGCCAGCAGTTTATTCCGGGTGGCAGGACCGAGCTTTGCTGGAAACACCATATATTTT; clone_size: once; v_call: TRBV27; j_call: TRBJ1-3; d_call: -
cdr3_aa: CASSQGTGGIEKLFF; cdr3_nt: TGCGCCAGCAGCCAGGGGACAGGGGGCATTGAAAAACTGTTTTTT; clone_size: -; v_call: TRBV5-1; j_call: TRBJ1-4; d_call: TRBD1
cdr3_aa: CASSLAHRDRAFF; cdr3_nt: TGCGCCAGCAGCCTTGCCCACCGGGACAGAGCTTTCTTT; clone_size: -; v_call: TRBV4-3; j_call: TRBJ1-1; d_call: TRBD1
cdr3_aa: CASTLGSGTQTGELFF; cdr3_nt: TGCGCCAGCACCCTTGGCAGCGGCACACAAACCGGGGAGCTGTTTTTT; clone_size: once; v_call: TRBV5-1; j_call: TRBJ2-2; d_call: -
cdr3_aa: CASSAEGSGGLTDTQYF; cdr3_nt: TGTGCCAGCAGCGCAGAGGGTAGCGGGGGCTTGACAGATACGCAGTATTTT; clone_size: -; v_call: TRBV9; j_call: TRBJ2-3; d_call: TRBD2
cdr3_aa: CASSLGGLAGIEQYF; cdr3_nt: TGCGCCAGCAGCTTGGGGGGACTAGCGGGCATCGAGCAGTACTTC; clone_size: few; v_call: TRBV5-1; j_call: TRBJ2-7; d_call: TRBD2
cdr3_aa: CASSQEVGRAGGSYNEQFF; cdr3_nt: TGTGCCAGCAGCCAAGAGGTTGGTCGGGCGGGAGGCTCCTACAATGAGCAGTTCTTC; clone_size: once; v_call: TRBV4-2; j_call: TRBJ2-1; d_call: TRBD2
cdr3_aa: CASSELGVLNTEAFF; cdr3_nt: TGTGCCAGCAGTGAGCTGGGGGTCTTGAACACTGAAGCTTTCTTT; clone_size: once; v_call: TRBV2; j_call: TRBJ1-1; d_call: -